These T cell receptor beta chains were read from a single sample in a study of cytomegalovirus exposure and HLA in healthy donors. The table came from immunoSEQ multiplex PCR; TCRdb's copy has only in-frame clones and leaves some out. Here the sample spans more than 95,000 clones, over 75% being singletons. The sample consisted of PBMCs. The receptors were sampled from a man younger than 40 in good health and CMV-seropositive. The CDR3 runs from the conserved cysteine through the conserved F or W. The D gene is left open where the match is weak. Clone size is shown for a subset of rows, as once, few, many or a class of expanded clone.

clone_size	d_call	j_call	v_call	cdr3_nt	cdr3_aa
.	TRBD1	TRBJ1-4	TRBV5-4	TGTGCCAGCAGCGTCGGACAGGGGGGGAATGAAAAACTGTTTTTT	CASSVGQGGNEKLFF
few	.	TRBJ1-6	TRBV25-1	TGTGCCAGCAGTCGGACTGCCTCCTCCTATAATTCACCCCTCCACTTT	CASSRTASSYNSPLHF
.	.	TRBJ1-4	TRBV4-3	TGCGCCAGCAGCCAAGGGGGGGGGCGTATAGGTGAAAAACTGTTTTTT	CASSQGGGRIGEKLFF
.	TRBD1	TRBJ1-5	TRBV11-2	TGTGCCAGCAGCCCAGGGACAGGGAGCAATCAGCCCCAGCATTTT	CASSPGTGSNQPQHF
.	.	TRBJ1-1	TRBV19	TGTGCCAGTAGTATTTGGGGGGAAGACACTGAAGCTTTCTTT	CASSIWGEDTEAFF
.	TRBD2	TRBJ2-1	TRBV5-1	TGCGCCAGCAGCTTGCCAGCAAGCGGGGGCGACAATGAGCAGTTCTTC	CASSLPASGGDNEQFF
.	.	TRBJ2-5	TRBV4-3	TGCGCCAGCAGCCAAGTGTACGGAGGAGAGACCCAGTACTTC	CASSQVYGGETQYF
.	.	TRBJ1-1	TRBV7-2	TGTGCCAGCAGCCCCCGGGGGGGGGAGGAAGCTTTCTTT	CASSPRGGEEAFF
.	TRBD1	TRBJ1-4	TRBV19	TGTGCCAGTAGCCTAGAGACAGGGGTCGGCGAAAAACTGTTTTTT	CASSLETGVGEKLFF
.	.	TRBJ1-6	TRBV19	TGTGCCAGTAGTATCGGGATCGGGGGTTCACCCCTCCACTTT	CASSIGIGGSPLHF
.	TRBD2	TRBJ2-3	TRBV19	TGTGCCAGTAGACTAGCGGGGGGCTTTAGCACAGATACGCAGTATTTT	CASRLAGGFSTDTQYF
few	TRBD2	TRBJ2-1	TRBV2	TGTGCCAGCCGGAGGACTAGCGGGGTAGGCGAGCAGTTCTTC	CASRRTSGVGEQFF
.	.	TRBJ1-4	TRBV28	TGTGCCAGTACTACCGCGGGACGCAAATACGAAAAACTGTTTTTT	CASTTAGRKYEKLFF
.	.	TRBJ2-1	TRBV6-5	TGTGCCAGCAGAAAAACCGGGTCCGGGTACAATGAGCAGTTCTTC	CASRKTGSGYNEQFF
.	.	TRBJ2-1	TRBV6-1	TGTGCCAGCAGTGAATCCAGGAACCTCGTCATATACAATGAGCAGTTCTTC	CASSESRNLVIYNEQFF
.	TRBD1	TRBJ1-2	TRBV2	TGTGCCAGCCTTGACAGGGACCTTAACTATGGCTACACCTTC	CASLDRDLNYGYTF
few	.	TRBJ1-3	TRBV5-4	TGTGCCAGCAGCCTGGGGGGTTTGGCGGGAGGAAACACCATATATTTT	CASSLGGLAGGNTIYF
.	.	TRBJ2-7	TRBV18	TGTGCCAGCTCACCCGACAGGTACGAGCAGTACTTC	CASSPDRYEQYF
.	.	TRBJ2-5	TRBV5-4	TGTGCCAGCAGCTCGCTCAGGTCGCGGGCCTTACAAGAGACCCAGTACTTC	CASSSLRSRALQETQYF
once	.	TRBJ1-2	TRBV18	TGTGCCAGCTCCCCTGACCGACAGGCCGGCTACACCTTC	CASSPDRQAGYTF
once	TRBD1	TRBJ1-6	TRBV30	TGTGCCTGGAGCTTAGACACAGGGGGCAGATCACCCCTCCACTTT	CAWSLDTGGRSPLHF
.	.	TRBJ1-1	TRBV5-1	TGCGCCAGCAGCTTGGAGACGGACATGAACACTGAAGCTTTCTTT	CASSLETDMNTEAFF
.	.	TRBJ2-7	TRBV2	TGTGCCAGCAGTGAAGCGCGGCATACCGAGCAGTACTTC	CASSEARHTEQYF
few	.	TRBJ2-7	TRBV5-3	TGTGCCAGAAGCTTTGAGGGGGTGGGCTACGAGCAGTACTTC	CARSFEGVGYEQYF
.	.	TRBJ2-7	TRBV7-9	TGTGCCAGCAGCTTAGAAAGGTTACTAGACGAGCAGTACTTC	CASSLERLLDEQYF
.	TRBD2	TRBJ2-7	TRBV19	TGTGCCAGTGGGACTAGCGGGGGGTACGAGCAGTACTTC	CASGTSGGYEQYF
.	TRBD1	TRBJ1-6	TRBV4-2	TGTGCCAGCAGCCAAGTTTCGGACAGGGGGACACCCCTCCACTTT	CASSQVSDRGTPLHF
.	.	TRBJ1-4	TRBV27	TGTGCCAGCAGTTTAATGGGGGGGGGAAATGAAAAACTGTTTTTT	CASSLMGGGNEKLFF
.	.	TRBJ1-2	TRBV2	TGTGCCAGCAGTGACGCAGGGAACGGCTACACCTTC	CASSDAGNGYTF
.	.	TRBJ2-2	TRBV7-6	TGTGCCAGCAGCTTACCACCTGGCAGGGCTACGGCGGAGCTGTTTTTT	CASSLPPGRATAELFF
.	.	TRBJ2-7	TRBV2	TGTGCCAGCAGTGAAGTTAACGAGCAGTACTTC	CASSEVNEQYF
.	TRBD1	TRBJ1-5	TRBV7-6	TGTGCCAGCAGCTTGCTCGGGACAGGGGATCAGCCCCAGCATTTT	CASSLLGTGDQPQHF
.	.	TRBJ2-2	TRBV5-1	TGCGCCAGCAGCAGAAACAGGGCTGGCGGGGAGCTGTTTTTT	CASSRNRAGGELFF
.	.	TRBJ2-1	TRBV5-6	TGTGCCAGCAGCGGGGGGACCCCAAGCTCCACCCGCTCCTACAATGAGCAGTTCTTC	CASSGGTPSSTRSYNEQFF
.	TRBD1	TRBJ2-7	TRBV4-1	TGCGCCAGCAGCCAAGATTGGGGGACAGCAAGGCAGTACTTC	CASSQDWGTARQYF
.	TRBD1	TRBJ1-6	TRBV28	TGTGCCAGCAGAGACAGGGCGTCGCACTCACCCCTCCACTTT	CASRDRASHSPLHF
.	TRBD2	TRBJ2-5	TRBV30	TGTGCCTGGAGTGCCCAGGGACTAGCGGGGAAAGAGACCCAGTACTTC	CAWSAQGLAGKETQYF
.	.	TRBJ2-1	TRBV30	TGTGCCTGGAGTGTACTGGAGGGTTCCTACAATGAGCAGTTCTTC	CAWSVLEGSYNEQFF
.	.	TRBJ1-5	TRBV4-3	TGCGCCAGCAGCCAAGATCGAGGCGCTAGCAATCAGCCCCAGCATTTT	CASSQDRGASNQPQHF
.	.	TRBJ1-1	TRBV19	TGTGCCAGCCGGGGGGAGGGCACTGAAGCTTTCTTT	CASRGEGTEAFF